The source of this T cell receptor beta chain is a study of shared clonotypes between healthy human individuals. Study details: The cohort comprised a couple of women and a few men. Their ages spanned 18 to 49 years. Study-level results: Clonotype sharing among donors was thought likely to change with sequencing depth.

The authors sequenced unsorted PBMC DNA on ten immunoSEQ deep assay plates. Some clones are missing from TCRdb's copy, which holds only in-frame ones; the method was immunoSEQ multiplex PCR. The sample has 450,000 to 500,000 clones, about 78% seen once. The donors were adults (healthy and HIV-negative) with no recent acute infections or vaccinations. A word on this clone: As yet, its antigen is unknown.

The CDR3 sequence is 15 residues long. Germline CDR1 and CDR2: SGHKS and YYEKEE (reference sequence). The ends lost 6 bases at V and 0 bases at J; junction bases unmatched: 6. V gene TRBV5-5 combines with J gene TRBJ1-3; 7 positions agree with TRBD1. Source material: PBMCs. This sequence was found in a woman aged 40 to 50 in good health. Some clones in this sample may be carry-over from other donors' samples. CDR3 sequence reads: CASNTGQSSGNTIYF. The CDR3 coding sequence is TGTGCCAGCAACACGGGACAGAGCTCTGGAAACACCATATATTTT. The full variable domain, rest sourced from reference TRBV5-5 and TRBJ1-3, is DAGVTQSPTHLIKTRGQQVTLRCSPISGHKSVSWYQQVLGQGPQFIFQYYEKEERGRGNFPDRFSARQFPNYSSELNVNALLLGDSALYLCASNTGQSSGNTIYFGEGSWLTVV.